Below are 18 T cell receptor beta chains sequenced from a single sample in a study of control samples from healthy donors and cancer patients. Sequencing was performed with immunoSEQ multiplex PCR; in TCRdb, only in-frame clones are kept and a portion is missing. The table lists about 51,000 clones, about nine tenths of them singletons. The sequenced material came from PBMCs. Receptors were obtained from a man between 50 and 59 years old with head and neck cancer.

This chain uses TRBV12-3 or TRBV12-4 with TRBJ2-1, with unresolved D. The CDR3 extends over 11 amino acids. V was shortened by 3 bases and J by 6 bases, with 3 bases between the two germline ends. The CDR3 sequence is CASSFSNEQFF. CDR3 nucleotide sequence: TGTGCCAGCAGTTTTAGCAATGAGCAGTTCTTC.

The genes are TRBV4-1 and TRBJ2-5; weak D call: TRBD2 (6 bases). Germline lookup yields CDR1 MGHRA and CDR2 YSYEKL. The CDR3 length is 14 residues. V shed 0 bases and J shed 5 bases, with 10 bases lying between them. CDR3 residues: CASSQDRLAETQYF. The DNA of the CDR3 is TGCGCCAGCAGCCAAGATCGTCTAGCGGAGACCCAGTACTTC.

This chain links TRBV5-3 with TRBJ1-1; D not resolved. TRBV5-3 counts as an open reading frame of uncertain function. V was trimmed by 4 bases and J by 6 bases, leaving 13 bases between them. The CDR3 runs 13 residues. Written as DNA, the CDR3 is TGTGCCAGAAGCCCGGCCCTGCGCGCTGAAGCTTTCTTT. Residues: CARSPALRAEAFF.

This clone has just a few counts. The chain joins TRBV24-1 to TRBJ2-5; D call uncertain. The ends were cut back, 4 bases at V and 5 bases at J, with 10 bases in the middle. This CDR3 has 13 amino acids. Germline values: CDR1 KGHDR, CDR2 SFDVKD. The CDR3 loop reads CATSEAFGETQYF. In nucleotides, the CDR3 is TGTGCCACCAGTGAAGCGTTTGGGGAGACCCAGTACTTC.

The count of this clone is one. J is TRBJ2-3 and V is TRBV10-1; 9 nucleotides agree with TRBD1. V lost 6 bases and J lost 4; bases outside the gene matches: 2. This CDR3 is 13 amino acids long. In germline, CDR1 is WNHNN, CDR2 SYGVQD (reference sequence). The CDR3 region has the DNA TGCGCCAGCAGCAGGACAGGGGCAGATACGCAGTATTTT. This sequence encodes CASSRTGADTQYF.

The V gene is TRBV5-1, the J gene TRBJ2-3; D gene unclear. Deletions cut 0 bases from V and 0 bases from J, with 5 bases between. Germline V CDR1 and CDR2: SGHRS, YFSETQ. This CDR3 spans 14 amino acids. For the CDR3, the DNA is TGCGCCAGCAGCTTGGCCGAGAGCACAGATACGCAGTATTTT. Protein: CASSLAESTDTQYF.

The genes are TRBV19 and TRBJ2-3; D gene unclear. In germline, CDR1 is LNHDA, CDR2 SQIVND (reference sequence). V dropped 0 bases and J dropped 8 bases, with 15 bases sitting between them. The CDR3 length is 15 residues. DNA of the CDR3: TGTGCCAGTAGTATAGATCTTACTTTAGTGGGTACGCAGTATTTT. Translated, it gives CASSIDLTLVGTQYF. Variable domain in full (rest from reference TRBV19 and TRBJ2-3): DGGITQSPKYLFRKEGQNVTLSCEQNLNHDAMYWYRQDPGQGLRLIYYSQIVNDFQKGDIAEGYSVSREKKESFPLTVTSAQKNPTAFYLCASSIDLTLVGTQYFGPGTRLTVL.

The chain couples TRBV7-6 to TRBJ1-1, with 8 bases lining up with TRBD1. Germline V gene data show CDR1 as SGHVS and CDR2 as FNYEAQ. V trimming: 0 bases; J trimming: 3 bases; junction bases outside the gene matches: 0. The CDR3 has 14 residues. CDR3 protein: CASSLAGQDTEAFF. The DNA for the CDR3 is TGTGCCAGCAGCTTAGCGGGACAGGACACTGAAGCTTTCTTT.

This rearrangement joins TRBV5-4 to TRBJ2-7; possibly TRBD1 or TRBD2 for D (5 bases each). Germline CDR1 SGHNT, CDR2 YYREEE (reference sequence). The CDR3 totals 14 residues. The V and J ends lost 5 bases and 2 bases respectively, with 14 bases between them. The CDR3 loop reads CASRSTGRTYEQYF. For the CDR3, the DNA is TGTGCCAGCAGGTCCACGGGACGGACCTACGAGCAGTACTTC.

DNA for the CDR3: TGTGCCAGCAGCCGATCCCCGGGACAGGGCAAGGATACGCAGTATTTT. This gives the protein CASSRSPGQGKDTQYF. This sequence joins TRBV7-8 and TRBJ2-3, with 9 bases aligning to TRBD1. V lost 5 bases to trimming and J lost 6 bases; unmatched junction nucleotides: 12. Germline V gene sequence: CDR1 SGHVS, CDR2 FQNEAQ. This CDR3 spans 16 amino acids.

The chain joins TRBV28 to TRBJ2-7; D unresolved. The V and J ends lost 5 bases and 4 bases respectively, with 15 bases between them. CDR1 MDHEN and CDR2 SYDVKM come from the germline V gene. This CDR3 has 14 amino acids. CDR3 sequence reads: CASSGPHPPYEQYF. CDR3 in DNA: TGTGCCAGCAGTGGGCCTCATCCCCCTTACGAGCAGTACTTC.

The rearrangement uses TRBV2 and TRBJ2-1; tentative D call: TRBD1 (6 bases). The CDR3 length is 11 residues. Germline values: CDR1 SNHLY, CDR2 FYNNEI. The germline V and J ends were trimmed by 3 bases and 12 bases, with 9 bases remaining between them. CDR3 protein: CASSDGTPQFF. CDR3 sequence (DNA): TGTGCCAGCAGTGACGGGACACCGCAGTTCTTC.

DNA of the CDR3: TGCGCCAGCAGCCAAGAGGGCCAGTTCAATCAGCCCCAGCATTTT. Protein product: CASSQEGQFNQPQHF. The chain employs TRBV4-1 and TRBJ1-5; no clear D gene. The CDR3 is 15 amino acids. V lost 0 bases and J lost 3, with 9 bases in between. Germline V CDR1 and CDR2: MGHRA, YSYEKL.

The genes are TRBV12-3 or TRBV12-4 and TRBJ1-5; D is undetermined. The CDR3 is made up of 11 amino acids. The V gene lost 1 base and the J gene lost 7 bases, with 2 bases spanning the gap. The CDR3 nucleotides read TGTGCCAGCAGTTTAGGACAGCCCCAGCATTTT. The encoded protein is CASSLGQPQHF.

V is TRBV7-9 and J is TRBJ2-7, with 8 bases identical to TRBD1. Germline V CDR1 and CDR2: SEHNR, FQNEAQ (reference sequence). The CDR3 spans 15 residues. V lost 6 bases to trimming and J lost 2 bases; unmatched junction nucleotides: 9. CDR3 DNA: TGTGCCAGCAGTCCTGGACAGGGTAAGACCTACGAGCAGTACTTC. Protein: CASSPGQGKTYEQYF.

The chain employs TRBV18 and TRBJ2-7; D assignment may be TRBD1 or TRBD2 (6 bases each). Germline values: CDR1 KGHSH, CDR2 LQKENI. V was shortened by 0 bases and J by 4 bases, with 13 bases between the two germline ends. This CDR3 is built from 15 residues. Here the CDR3 DNA reads TGTGCCAGCTCACCACCCGCCAGGGGAGGATACGAGCAGTACTTC. This codes for CASSPPARGGYEQYF.

The gene calls are TRBV18 and TRBJ1-1, with 8 positions matching TRBD1. The CDR3 consists of 13 residues. J was trimmed by 6 bases and V by 5 bases; bases with no gene match: 5. Germline V gene data show CDR1 as KGHSH and CDR2 as LQKENI. The CDR3 coding sequence is TGTGCCAGCTCAAATCAGGGGGCCCCTGAAGCTTTCTTT. This codes for CASSNQGAPEAFF.

CDR3 sequence reads: CASSLDGRSAGTQYF. CDR3 sequence (DNA): TGCGCCAGCAGCTTGGACGGGAGGTCCGCCGGGACCCAGTACTTC. The chain couples TRBV5-1 to TRBJ2-5; 7 positions match TRBD2. The CDR3 has 15 amino acids. Germline CDR1 reads SGHRS; CDR2 reads YFSETQ. V dropped 0 bases and J dropped 7; count of bases not matched to a gene: 9.